This T cell receptor beta chain was documented in a study of T cells of healthy individuals. CDR3 length equals 15 residues. J was trimmed by 4 bases and V by 3 bases; bases with no gene match: 6. CDR1 is LGHDT and CDR2 is YNNKEL in the germline V gene (reference sequence). TCRdb fed the 5' RACE reads into MiXCR, producing one record per CDR3 protein. The sample lists around 53,000 distinct CDR3 sequences, approximately 15% seen once, with more than 15% in the top ten. This chain uses TRBV3-1 with TRBJ1-3; 7 bases align to TRBD1. This receptor was identified in a human donor in good health. The CDR3 region has the DNA TGTGCCAGCAGCCAGGAGACAGGGATCGGAAACACCATATATTTT. Amino acid sequence: CASSQETGIGNTIYF.